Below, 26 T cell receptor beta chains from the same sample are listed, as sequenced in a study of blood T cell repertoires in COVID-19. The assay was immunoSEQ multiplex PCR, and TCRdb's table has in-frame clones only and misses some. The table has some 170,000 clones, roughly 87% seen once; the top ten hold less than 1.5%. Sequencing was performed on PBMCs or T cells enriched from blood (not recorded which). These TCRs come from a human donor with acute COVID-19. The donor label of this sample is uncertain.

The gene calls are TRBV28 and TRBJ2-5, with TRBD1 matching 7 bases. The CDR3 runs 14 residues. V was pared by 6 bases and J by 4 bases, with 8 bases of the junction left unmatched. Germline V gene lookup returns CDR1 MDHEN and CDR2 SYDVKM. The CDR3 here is CASSSTGWGETQYF. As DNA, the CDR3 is TGTGCCAGCAGCTCGACAGGGTGGGGAGAGACCCAGTACTTC.

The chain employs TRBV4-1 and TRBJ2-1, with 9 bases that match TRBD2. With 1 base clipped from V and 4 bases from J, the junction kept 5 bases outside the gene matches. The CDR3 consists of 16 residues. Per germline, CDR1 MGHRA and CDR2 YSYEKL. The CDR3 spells CASSQAVLAGYNEQFF. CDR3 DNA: TGCGCCAGCAGCCAAGCGGTTCTAGCGGGGTACAATGAGCAGTTCTTC.

Here the CDR3 reads CASSLPEARPYVTQYF. CDR3 nucleotides: TGCGCCAGCAGCTTGCCCGAAGCGCGGCCGTATGTGACCCAGTACTTC. The chain couples TRBV5-1 to TRBJ2-5; no clear D gene. The CDR3 is made up of 16 amino acids. The V gene's germline CDR1 is SGHRS and CDR2 YFSETQ. The V end lost 1 base, the J end lost 7 bases, and 20 bases lay between the germline ends.

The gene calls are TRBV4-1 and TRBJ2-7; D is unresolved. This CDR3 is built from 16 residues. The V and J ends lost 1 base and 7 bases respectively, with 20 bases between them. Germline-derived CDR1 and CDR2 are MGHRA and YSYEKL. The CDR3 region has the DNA TGCGCCAGCAGCCAAGTGAATCTGGTGGCGGTGGAAGAGCAGTACTTC. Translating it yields CASSQVNLVAVEEQYF.

CDR3 bases: TGTGCCAGCAGCAAATGGGAAGCGGGGGGGCCTCGGAAAAACATTCAGTACTTC. Amino acids: CASSKWEAGGPRKNIQYF. The V and J genes are TRBV21-1 and TRBJ2-4; whether TRBD2, the table's D call, matches the DNA was not checked. TRBV21-1 is a known pseudogene. The CDR3 extends over 18 amino acids.

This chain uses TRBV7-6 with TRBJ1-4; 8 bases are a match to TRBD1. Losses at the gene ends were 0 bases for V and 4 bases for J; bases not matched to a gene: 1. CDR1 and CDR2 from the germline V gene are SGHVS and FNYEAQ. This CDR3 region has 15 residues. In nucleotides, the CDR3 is TGTGCCAGCAGCTTAGCGGGACAGGTTAATGAAAAACTGTTTTTT. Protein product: CASSLAGQVNEKLFF.

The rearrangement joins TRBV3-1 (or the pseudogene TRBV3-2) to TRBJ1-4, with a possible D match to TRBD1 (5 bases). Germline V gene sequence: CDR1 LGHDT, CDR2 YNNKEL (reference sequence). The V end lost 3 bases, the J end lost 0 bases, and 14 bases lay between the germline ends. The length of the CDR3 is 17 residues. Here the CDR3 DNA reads TGTGCCAGCAGCCATTTAACAGGCCCCTCAACTAATGAAAAACTGTTTTTT. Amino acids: CASSHLTGPSTNEKLFF.

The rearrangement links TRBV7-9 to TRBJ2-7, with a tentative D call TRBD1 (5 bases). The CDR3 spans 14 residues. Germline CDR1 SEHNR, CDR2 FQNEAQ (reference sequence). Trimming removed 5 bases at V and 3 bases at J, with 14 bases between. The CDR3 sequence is CASSLRAGLYEQYF. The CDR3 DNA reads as TGTGCCAGCAGCCTAAGGGCAGGGCTCTACGAGCAGTACTTC.

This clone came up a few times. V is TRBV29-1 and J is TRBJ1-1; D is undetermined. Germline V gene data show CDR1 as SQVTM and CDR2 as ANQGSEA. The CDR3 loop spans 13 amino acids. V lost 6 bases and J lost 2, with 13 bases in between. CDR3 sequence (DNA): TGCAGCGTGGCGCCGGGAGCCAACACTGAAGCTTTCTTT. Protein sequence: CSVAPGANTEAFF.

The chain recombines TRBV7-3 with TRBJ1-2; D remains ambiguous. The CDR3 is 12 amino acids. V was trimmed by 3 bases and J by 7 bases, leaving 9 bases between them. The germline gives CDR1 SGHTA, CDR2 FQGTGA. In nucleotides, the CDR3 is TGTGCCAGCAGCTTCAAGGAGGGTGGCTACACCTTC. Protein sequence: CASSFKEGGYTF.

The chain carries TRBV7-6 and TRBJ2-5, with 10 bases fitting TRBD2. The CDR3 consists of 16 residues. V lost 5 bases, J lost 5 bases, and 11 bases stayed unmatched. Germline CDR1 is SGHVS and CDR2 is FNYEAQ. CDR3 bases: TGTGCCAGCAGCACGACTTCCGGGACTAGCGCTGAGACCCAGTACTTC. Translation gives CASSTTSGTSAETQYF.

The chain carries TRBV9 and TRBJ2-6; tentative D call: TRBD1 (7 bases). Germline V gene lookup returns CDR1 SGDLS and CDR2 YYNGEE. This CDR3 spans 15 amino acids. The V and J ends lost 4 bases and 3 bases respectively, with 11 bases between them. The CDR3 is CASSPGGLGANVLTF. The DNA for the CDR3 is TGTGCCAGCAGCCCAGGGGGGCTTGGGGCCAACGTCCTGACTTTC. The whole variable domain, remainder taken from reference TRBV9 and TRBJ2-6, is DSGVTQTPKHLITATGQRVTLRCSPRSGDLSVYWYQQSLDQGLQFLIQYYNGEERAKGNILERFSAQQFPDLHSELNLSSLELGDSALYFCASSPGGLGANVLTFGAGSRLTVL.

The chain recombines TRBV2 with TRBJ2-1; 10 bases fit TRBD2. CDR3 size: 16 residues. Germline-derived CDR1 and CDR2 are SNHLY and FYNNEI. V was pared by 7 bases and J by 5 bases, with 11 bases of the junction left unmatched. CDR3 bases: TGTGCCAGCACCAAGATAGCGGGGGGAAGGAACAATGAGCAGTTCTTC. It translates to CASTKIAGGRNNEQFF. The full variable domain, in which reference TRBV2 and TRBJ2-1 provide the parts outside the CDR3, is EPEVTQTPSHQVTQMGQEVILRCVPISNHLYFYWYRQILGQKVEFLVSFYNNEISEKSEIFDDQFSVERPDGSNFTLKIRSTKLEDSAMYFCASTKIAGGRNNEQFFGPGTRLTVL.

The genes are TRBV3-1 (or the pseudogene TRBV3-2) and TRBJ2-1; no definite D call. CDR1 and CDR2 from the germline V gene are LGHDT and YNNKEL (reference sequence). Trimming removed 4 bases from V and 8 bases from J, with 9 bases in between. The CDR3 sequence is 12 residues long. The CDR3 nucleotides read TGTGCCAGCAGCCTCCTCCGGGATGAGCAGTTCTTC. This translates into CASSLLRDEQFF.

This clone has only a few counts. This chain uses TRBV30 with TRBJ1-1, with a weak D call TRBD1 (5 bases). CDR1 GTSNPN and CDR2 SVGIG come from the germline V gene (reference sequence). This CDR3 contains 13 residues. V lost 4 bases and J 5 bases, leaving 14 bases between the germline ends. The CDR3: CAWTKGLVTEAFF. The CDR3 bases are TGTGCCTGGACTAAGGGGCTAGTTACTGAAGCTTTCTTT.

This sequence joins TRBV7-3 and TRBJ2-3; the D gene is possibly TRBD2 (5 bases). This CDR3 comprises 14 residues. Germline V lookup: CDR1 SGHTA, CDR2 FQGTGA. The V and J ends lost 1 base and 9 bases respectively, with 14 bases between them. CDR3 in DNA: TGTGCCAGCAGCTTAAACCCCCGTAGCGTGACGCAGTATTTT. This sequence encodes CASSLNPRSVTQYF.

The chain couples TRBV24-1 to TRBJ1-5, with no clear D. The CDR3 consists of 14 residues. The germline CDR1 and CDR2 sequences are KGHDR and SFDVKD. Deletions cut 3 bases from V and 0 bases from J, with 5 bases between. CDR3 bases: TGTGCCACCAGTGATAGCTATAGCAATCAGCCCCAGCATTTT. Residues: CATSDSYSNQPQHF.

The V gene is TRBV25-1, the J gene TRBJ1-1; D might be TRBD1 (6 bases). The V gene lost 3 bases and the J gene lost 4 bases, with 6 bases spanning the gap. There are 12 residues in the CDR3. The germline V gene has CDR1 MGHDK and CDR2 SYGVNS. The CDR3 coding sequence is TGTGCCAGCAGTGACAGGGGCACTGAAGCTTTCTTT. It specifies CASSDRGTEAFF.

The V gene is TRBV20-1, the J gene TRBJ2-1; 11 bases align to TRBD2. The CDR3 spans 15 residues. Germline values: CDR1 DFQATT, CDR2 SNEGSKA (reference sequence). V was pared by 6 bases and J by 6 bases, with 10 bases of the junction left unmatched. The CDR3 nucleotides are TGCAGTGCCAGTTCCTTTAGCGGGGGGGCCAATGAGCAGTTCTTC. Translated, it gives CSASSFSGGANEQFF.

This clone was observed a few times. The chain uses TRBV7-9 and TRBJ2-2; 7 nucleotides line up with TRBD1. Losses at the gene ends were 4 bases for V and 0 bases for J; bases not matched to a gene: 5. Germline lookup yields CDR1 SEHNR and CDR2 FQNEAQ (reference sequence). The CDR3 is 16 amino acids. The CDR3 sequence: CASSWGQLANTGELFF. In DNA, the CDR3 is TGTGCCAGCAGCTGGGGACAGCTCGCGAACACCGGGGAGCTGTTTTTT.

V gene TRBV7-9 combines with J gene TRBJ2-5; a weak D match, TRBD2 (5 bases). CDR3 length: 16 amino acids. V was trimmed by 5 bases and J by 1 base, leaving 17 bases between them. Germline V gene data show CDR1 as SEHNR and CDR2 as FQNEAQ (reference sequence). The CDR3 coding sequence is TGTGCCAGCAGCGGCCCCGTGCCGGGGAGCCAAGAGACCCAGTACTTC. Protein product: CASSGPVPGSQETQYF.

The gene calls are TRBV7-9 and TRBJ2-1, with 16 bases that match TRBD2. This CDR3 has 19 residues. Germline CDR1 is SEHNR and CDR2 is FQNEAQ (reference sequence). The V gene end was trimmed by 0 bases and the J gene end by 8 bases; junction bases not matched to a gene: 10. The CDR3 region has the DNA TGTGCCAGCAGCTTAGCTGGGACTAGCGGGGGGGCCGTACCCCATGAGCAGTTCTTC. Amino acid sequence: CASSLAGTSGGAVPHEQFF.

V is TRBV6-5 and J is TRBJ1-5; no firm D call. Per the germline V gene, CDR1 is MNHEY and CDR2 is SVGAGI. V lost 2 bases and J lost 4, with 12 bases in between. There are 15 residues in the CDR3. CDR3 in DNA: TGTGCCAGCAGTTACGTGACGGGCGGGAATCAGCCCCAGCATTTT. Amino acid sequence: CASSYVTGGNQPQHF.

The CDR3 nucleotides read TGTGCCAGCAGCCAGCCGGCCGAGACAGGGACTTGGGAGCAGTACTTC. Translating it yields CASSQPAETGTWEQYF. The V call is TRBV4-2, the J call TRBJ2-7, with D maybe TRBD1 (7 bases). The CDR3 totals 16 residues. Trimming pared 3 bases from V and 7 bases from J, leaving 22 bases between. CDR1 LGHNA and CDR2 YNFKEQ come from the germline V gene.

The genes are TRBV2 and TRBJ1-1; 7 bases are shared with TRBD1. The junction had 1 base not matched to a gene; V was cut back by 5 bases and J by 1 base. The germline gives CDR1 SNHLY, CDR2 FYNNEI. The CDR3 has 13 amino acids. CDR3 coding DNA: TGTGCCAGCAGTTACAGGGGGAACACTGAAGCTTTCTTT. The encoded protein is CASSYRGNTEAFF.

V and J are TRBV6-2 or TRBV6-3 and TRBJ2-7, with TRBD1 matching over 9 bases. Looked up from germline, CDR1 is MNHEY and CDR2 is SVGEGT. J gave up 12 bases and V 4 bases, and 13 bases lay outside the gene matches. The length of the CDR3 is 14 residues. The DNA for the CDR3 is TGTGCCAGCAGTTCTGGGACAGGGACAAGGCAGGGGTACTTC. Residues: CASSSGTGTRQGYF.